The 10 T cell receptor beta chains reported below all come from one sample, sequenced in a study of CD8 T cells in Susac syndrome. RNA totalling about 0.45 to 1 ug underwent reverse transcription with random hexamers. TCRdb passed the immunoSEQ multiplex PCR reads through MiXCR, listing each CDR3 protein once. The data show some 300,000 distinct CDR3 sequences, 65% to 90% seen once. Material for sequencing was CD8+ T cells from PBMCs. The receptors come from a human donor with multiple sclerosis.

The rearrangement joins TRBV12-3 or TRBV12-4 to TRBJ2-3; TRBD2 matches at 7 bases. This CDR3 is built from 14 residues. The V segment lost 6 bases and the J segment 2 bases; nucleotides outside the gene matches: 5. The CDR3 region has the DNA TGTGCCAGCAGCATAGCGGGCCCCACAGATACGCAGTATTTT. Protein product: CASSIAGPTDTQYF.

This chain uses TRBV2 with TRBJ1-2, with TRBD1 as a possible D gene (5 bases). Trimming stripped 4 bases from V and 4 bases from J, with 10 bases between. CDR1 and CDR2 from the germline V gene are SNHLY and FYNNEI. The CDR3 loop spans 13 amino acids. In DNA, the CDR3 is TGTGCCAGCAGTGTAAGGGGCGGCTATGGCTACACCTTC. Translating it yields CASSVRGGYGYTF.

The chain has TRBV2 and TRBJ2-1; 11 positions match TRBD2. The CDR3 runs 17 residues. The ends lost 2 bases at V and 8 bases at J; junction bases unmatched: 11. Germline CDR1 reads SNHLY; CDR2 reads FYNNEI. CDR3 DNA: TGTGCCAGCAGTGAACCCTTTAGCGGGAGGGCCCCAGATGAGCAGTTCTTC. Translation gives CASSEPFSGRAPDEQFF.

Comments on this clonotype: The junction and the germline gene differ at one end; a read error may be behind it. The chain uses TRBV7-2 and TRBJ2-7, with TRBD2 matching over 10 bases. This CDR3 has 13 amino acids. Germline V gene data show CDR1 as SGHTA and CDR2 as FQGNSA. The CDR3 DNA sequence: TGTGCCAGCAGCACCTATGGATCTAGCGGGAGTAACTTC. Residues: CASSTYGSSGSNF.

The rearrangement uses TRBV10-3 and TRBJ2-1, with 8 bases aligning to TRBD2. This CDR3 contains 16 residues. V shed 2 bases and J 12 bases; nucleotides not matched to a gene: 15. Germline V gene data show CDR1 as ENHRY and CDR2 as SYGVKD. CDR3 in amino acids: CAISEVGAGEHQAQFF. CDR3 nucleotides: TGTGCCATCAGTGAGGTTGGAGCGGGAGAGCACCAGGCGCAGTTCTTC.

DNA for the CDR3: TGTGCCAGCAGCCTAGGGTCGGTCACAAACAATGAGCAGTTCTTC. Its protein is CASSLGSVTNNEQFF. This rearrangement joins TRBV7-3 to TRBJ2-1; the D is unclear. The V and J ends lost 5 bases and 5 bases respectively, with 16 bases between them. Germline-derived CDR1 and CDR2 are SGHTA and FQGTGA. The CDR3 length is 15 residues.

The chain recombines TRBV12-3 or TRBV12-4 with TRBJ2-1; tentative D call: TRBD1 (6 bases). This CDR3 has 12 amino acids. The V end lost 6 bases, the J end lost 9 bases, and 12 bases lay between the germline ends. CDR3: CASRSDRREQFF. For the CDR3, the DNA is TGTGCCAGCAGGTCTGACAGGCGTGAGCAGTTCTTC.

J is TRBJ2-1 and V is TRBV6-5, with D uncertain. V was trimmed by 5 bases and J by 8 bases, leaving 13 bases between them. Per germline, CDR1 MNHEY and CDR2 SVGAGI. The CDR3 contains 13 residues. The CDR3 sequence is CASSTLGWDEQFF. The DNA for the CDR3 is TGTGCCAGCAGTACCCTCGGGTGGGATGAGCAGTTCTTC.

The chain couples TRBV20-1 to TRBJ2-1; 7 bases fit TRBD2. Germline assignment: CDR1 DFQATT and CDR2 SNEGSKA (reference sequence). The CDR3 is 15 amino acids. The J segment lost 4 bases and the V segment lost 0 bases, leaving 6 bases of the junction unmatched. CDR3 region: CSARDFQRDYNEQFF. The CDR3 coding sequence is TGCAGTGCTAGAGATTTCCAGCGGGATTACAATGAGCAGTTCTTC.

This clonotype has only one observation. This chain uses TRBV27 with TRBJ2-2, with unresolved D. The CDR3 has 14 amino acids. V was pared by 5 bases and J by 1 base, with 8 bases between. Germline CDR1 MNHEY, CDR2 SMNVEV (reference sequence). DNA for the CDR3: TGTGCCAGCAGTCCCAGGATGAACACCGGGGAGCTGTTTTTT. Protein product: CASSPRMNTGELFF.